The sequence of this T cell receptor beta chain was determined in a study of OX40 agonist ivuxolimab in advanced cancers. Study information: An agonistic human IgG2 monoclonal antibody against OX40 (CD134) was given.

The sample holds a few counts of this clone. Germline loops: CDR1 SGHRS, CDR2 YFSETQ. The CDR3 extends over 13 amino acids. V shed 2 bases, J shed 7 bases, and the junction held 3 bases outside the gene matches. Sequencing used immunoSEQ multiplex PCR; TCRdb keeps in-frame clones, though not all of them. Seen here are fewer than 80,000 clones, about 85% observed once, and the top ten hold roughly 0.8%. The receptor was derived from an adult with an advanced solid tumor such as melanoma, head and neck, liver or kidney cancer. The specimen comprised CD4+ or CD8+ T cells sorted from blood, sampled in a trial of the OX40 agonist ivuxolimab. The J gene is TRBJ1-3, the V gene TRBV5-1, with 7 positions matching TRBD1. The CDR3 nucleotides are TGCGCCAGCAGCTTTAACAGGGGTAACACCATATATTTT. Translation gives CASSFNRGNTIYF.